This T cell receptor (beta chain) was observed in a study of lymphopenia after photon versus proton radiotherapy (dated by TCRdb to about 2019). About the investigation overall: In patients with gastrointestinal tumors who developed high-grade lymphopenia, the study compared the immunological effects of photon radiation therapy with those of proton radiation therapy. The goal of the study was to characterize the differences between the two radiation modalities in how they affect the immune system. The cohort comprised approximately 21 patients with gastrointestinal tumors who received either photon or proton therapy and then developed lymphopenia.

For this clone: It lacks a known antigen. Within one base of it there is no much larger clone, and no base qualities were kept.

The study at large found these results: Relative stability during treatment was observed in proton-treated patients, whereas loss of naive T cells and TCR diversity and gain of effector/memory populations were observed in photon-treated patients. Across the cohort, among patients who died, a greater drop in TCR diversity after the nadir was inversely correlated with overall survival time. After the lymphocyte count nadir, oligoclonal expansion, especially of CD8+ Temra cells, was observed in photon-treated repertoires, and the drop in diversity was driven by this expansion. The survival association was examined only in patients who died, and the authors described better survival with proton therapy as a possibility, not as a demonstrated result.

The library was built by means of the immunoSEQ multiplex PCR assay. T cell repertoires were profiled with deep sequencing of rearranged TCR beta loci together with multiparametric flow cytometry. Drawn from immuneACCESS, this table holds only the in-frame rearrangements with V and J called that TCRdb kept. Clones are partly lost; checked studies trace under half to an unresolved V gene and leave the rest unexplained. The sample table records around 62,000 clones; approximately 84% of these occur just once. The ten largest clones add up to around 2% of the sample. After removal of 4 bases from V and 7 bases from J, the junction retains 7 bases not matched to a gene. Taken from cysteine to phenylalanine, the CDR3 has 13 residues. Only the CDR3 portion is preserved as DNA: 39 bases, with reading frame beginning at the first base. According to the germline V gene, CDR1 reads KGHSH and CDR2 reads LQKENI.

The sequence was collected from a man aged 55 to 70 with pancreatic cancer. The sequences come from peripheral blood, collected from a patient treated with proton-based radiotherapy. The receptor chain draws on TRBV18 and TRBJ2-7; TRBD1 matches 7 bases in the middle. The nucleotide sequence is TGTGCCAGCTCACAAGGACAGGCGCGGGAGCAGTACTTC. Its coded protein is CASSQGQAREQYF. Reference TRBV18 and TRBJ2-7 proteins supply the regions before and after the CDR3; the full variable domain is: NAGVMQNPRHLVRRRGQEARLRCSPMKGHSHVYWYRQLPEEGLKFMVYLQKENIIDESGMPKERFSAEFPKEGPSILRIQQVVRGDSAAYFCASSQGQAREQYFGPGTRLTVT.